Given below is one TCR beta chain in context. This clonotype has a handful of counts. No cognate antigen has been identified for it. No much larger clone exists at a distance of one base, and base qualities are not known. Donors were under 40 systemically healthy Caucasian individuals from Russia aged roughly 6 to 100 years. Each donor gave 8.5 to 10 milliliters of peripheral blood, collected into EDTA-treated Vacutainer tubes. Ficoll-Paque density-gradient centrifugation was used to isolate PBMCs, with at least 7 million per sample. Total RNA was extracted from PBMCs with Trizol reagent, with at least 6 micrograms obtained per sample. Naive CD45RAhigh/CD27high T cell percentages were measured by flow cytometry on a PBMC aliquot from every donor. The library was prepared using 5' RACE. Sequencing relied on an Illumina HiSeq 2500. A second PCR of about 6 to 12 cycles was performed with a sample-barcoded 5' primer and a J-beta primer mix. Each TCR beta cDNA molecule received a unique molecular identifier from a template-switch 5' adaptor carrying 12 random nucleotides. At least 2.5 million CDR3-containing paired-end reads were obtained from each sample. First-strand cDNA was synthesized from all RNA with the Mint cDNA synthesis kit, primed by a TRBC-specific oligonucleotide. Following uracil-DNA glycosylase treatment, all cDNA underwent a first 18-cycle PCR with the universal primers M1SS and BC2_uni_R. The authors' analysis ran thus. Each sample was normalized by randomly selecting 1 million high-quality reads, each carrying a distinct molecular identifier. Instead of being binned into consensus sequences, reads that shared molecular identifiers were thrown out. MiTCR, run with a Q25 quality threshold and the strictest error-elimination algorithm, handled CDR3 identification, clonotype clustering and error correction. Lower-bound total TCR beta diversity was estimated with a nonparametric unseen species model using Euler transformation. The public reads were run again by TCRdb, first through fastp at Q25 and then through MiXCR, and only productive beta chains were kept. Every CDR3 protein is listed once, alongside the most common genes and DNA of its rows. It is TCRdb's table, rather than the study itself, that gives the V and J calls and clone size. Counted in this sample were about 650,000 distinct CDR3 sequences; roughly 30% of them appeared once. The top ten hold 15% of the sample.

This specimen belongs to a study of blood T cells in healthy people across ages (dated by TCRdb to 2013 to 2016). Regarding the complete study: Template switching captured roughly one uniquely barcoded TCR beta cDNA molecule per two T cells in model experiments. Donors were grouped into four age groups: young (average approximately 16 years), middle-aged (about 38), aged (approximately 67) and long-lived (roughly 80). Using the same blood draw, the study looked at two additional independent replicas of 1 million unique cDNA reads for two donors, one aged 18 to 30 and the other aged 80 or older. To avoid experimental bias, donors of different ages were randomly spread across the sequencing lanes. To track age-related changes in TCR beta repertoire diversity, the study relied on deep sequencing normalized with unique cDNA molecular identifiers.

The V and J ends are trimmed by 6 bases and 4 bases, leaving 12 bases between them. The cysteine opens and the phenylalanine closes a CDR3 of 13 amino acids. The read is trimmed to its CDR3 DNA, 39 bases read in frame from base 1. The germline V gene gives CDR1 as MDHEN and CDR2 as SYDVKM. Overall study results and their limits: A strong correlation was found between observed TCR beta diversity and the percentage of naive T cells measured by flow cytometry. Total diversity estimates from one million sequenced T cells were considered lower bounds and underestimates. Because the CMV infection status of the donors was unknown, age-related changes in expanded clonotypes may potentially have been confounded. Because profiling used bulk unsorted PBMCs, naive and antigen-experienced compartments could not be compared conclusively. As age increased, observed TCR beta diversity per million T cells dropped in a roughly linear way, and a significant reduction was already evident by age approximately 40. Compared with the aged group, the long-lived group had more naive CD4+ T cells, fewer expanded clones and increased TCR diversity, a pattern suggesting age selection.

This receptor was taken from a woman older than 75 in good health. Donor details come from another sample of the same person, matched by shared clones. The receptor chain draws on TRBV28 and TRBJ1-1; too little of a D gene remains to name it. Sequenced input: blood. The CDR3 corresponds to CASRTTGRTEAFF. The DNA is TGTGCCAGCAGGACGACTGGGCGCACTGAAGCTTTCTTT.